These T cell receptor beta chains were read from a single sample in a study of CD8+ T cells in alopecia areata. TCRdb keeps only in-frame clones here, not all; method: immunoSEQ multiplex PCR. The table has 100,000 to 150,000 clones, roughly two fifths seen once. Sequenced material: CD4+ T cells sorted from blood. These receptors were collected from a human donor with alopecia areata. Both conserved end residues are part of each CDR3. Fields, in order: V gene, D gene, J gene, clone size, CDR3 protein, CDR3 DNA. A D gene is named only where the DNA matches it firmly. Clone size is not always given. Where it is, it says once, few, many or a class for expanded clones.

TRBV13	-	TRBJ2-1	-	CASSLRGFQFF	TGTGCCAGCAGCTTAAGAGGGTTTCAGTTCTTC
TRBV7-3	TRBD1	TRBJ2-5	-	CASSRQTGGSETQYF	TGTGCCAGCAGCCGCCAAACAGGGGGCTCGGAGACCCAGTACTTC
TRBV18	-	TRBJ2-7	few	CASSPQGVYEQYF	TGTGCCAGCTCACCACAGGGGGTATACGAGCAGTACTTC
TRBV6-1	TRBD1	TRBJ2-7	-	CASATGAIIYEQYF	TGTGCCAGTGCTACAGGGGCCATCATCTACGAGCAGTACTTC
TRBV7-3	-	TRBJ2-3	few	CASSRDPGLGGTDTQYF	TGTGCCAGCAGCCGTGATCCCGGCCTCGGGGGCACAGATACGCAGTATTTT
TRBV30	-	TRBJ2-6	-	CASPGRSGANVLTF	TGTGCCTCGCCTGGACGCTCTGGGGCCAACGTCCTGACTTTC
TRBV29-1	-	TRBJ2-5	-	CSVGTSQETQYF	TGCAGCGTTGGAACGTCCCAAGAGACCCAGTACTTC
TRBV4-3	-	TRBJ1-1	few	CASSQELNTEAFF	TGCGCCAGCAGCCAAGAGCTGAACACTGAAGCTTTCTTT
TRBV5-6	-	TRBJ2-2	-	CASSLFPRGAGNTGELFF	TGTGCCAGCAGCTTGTTCCCCAGGGGGGCCGGGAACACCGGGGAGCTGTTTTTT
TRBV29-1	TRBD1	TRBJ2-1	-	CSVDLTGVYNEQFF	TGCAGCGTTGACCTGACAGGGGTCTACAATGAGCAGTTCTTC
TRBV29-1	-	TRBJ2-5	-	CSVEEQLEETQYF	TGCAGCGTTGAAGAGCAGTTGGAGGAGACCCAGTACTTC
TRBV6-6	-	TRBJ1-2	-	CASSEPEINYGYTF	TGTGCCAGCAGTGAGCCAGAGATTAACTATGGCTACACCTTC
TRBV29-1	-	TRBJ2-1	-	CSVRTQYNEQFF	TGCAGCGTGAGGACACAGTACAATGAGCAGTTCTTC
TRBV4-2	-	TRBJ1-2	once	CASRKEQGGYGYTF	TGTGCCAGCAGGAAGGAACAGGGAGGCTATGGCTACACCTTC
TRBV2	-	TRBJ2-3	-	CASRKVTDTQYF	TGTGCCAGCAGAAAAGTGACAGATACGCAGTATTTT
TRBV28	TRBD1	TRBJ2-7	-	CASRLMTGSTYEQYF	TGTGCCAGCAGACTGATGACAGGGTCGACCTACGAGCAGTACTTC
TRBV5-1	TRBD2	TRBJ2-5	-	CASSQRLAEETQYF	TGCGCCAGCAGCCAACGACTAGCTGAAGAGACCCAGTACTTC
TRBV9	-	TRBJ2-1	many	CASSPRSDYNEQFF	TGTGCCAGCAGCCCTCGATCTGACTACAATGAGCAGTTCTTC
TRBV7-2	-	TRBJ2-3	few	CASRDRSSTDTQYF	TGTGCCAGCAGAGACCGTTCTAGCACAGATACGCAGTATTTT
TRBV19	TRBD2	TRBJ2-2	few	CASKGGPNTGELFF	TGTGCCAGTAAGGGAGGGCCCAACACCGGGGAGCTGTTTTTT
TRBV28	TRBD2	TRBJ2-7	-	CASNRRAGGRLEQYF	TGTGCCAGCAACCGGCGGGCGGGAGGTCGGCTCGAGCAGTACTTC
TRBV5-1	TRBD1	TRBJ2-1	few	CASSRTGELYNEQFF	TGCGCCAGCAGCCGGACAGGGGAACTCTACAATGAGCAGTTCTTC
TRBV5-1	-	TRBJ2-5	-	CASSLGTKPETQYF	TGCGCCAGCAGCTTGGGGACCAAACCGGAGACCCAGTACTTC
TRBV18	-	TRBJ2-7	few	CASSPPLGSSYEQYF	TGTGCCAGCTCACCGCCCCTTGGCAGCTCCTACGAGCAGTACTTC
TRBV28	-	TRBJ2-7	-	CASSLMGVYEQYF	TGTGCCAGCAGTTTAATGGGGGTCTACGAGCAGTACTTC
TRBV7-2	-	TRBJ1-2	-	CASSSPLSYGYTF	TGTGCCAGCAGTTCCCCCCTTTCCTATGGCTACACCTTC
TRBV29-1	TRBD1	TRBJ1-1	-	CSVYRGNFEAFF	TGCAGCGTTTACAGGGGCAACTTTGAAGCTTTCTTT
TRBV7-2	-	TRBJ1-2	once	CASSSPRRRVGLGYTF	TGTGCCAGCAGCTCCCCTAGGCGCAGGGTGGGCCTTGGCTACACCTTC
TRBV18	-	TRBJ1-3	few	CASSLAPGNGNTIYF	TGTGCCAGCTCACTAGCTCCGGGGAACGGAAACACCATATATTTT
TRBV23-1	-	TRBJ1-4	few	CASSQVFGFAGEKLFF	TGCGCCAGCAGTCAAGTATTCGGGTTTGCAGGGGAAAAACTGTTTTTT
TRBV29-1	TRBD1	TRBJ2-5	few	CSVRTGAFQETQYF	TGCAGCGTTAGGACAGGGGCCTTCCAAGAGACCCAGTACTTC
TRBV4-2	-	TRBJ2-1	-	CASSQQYSSAGEQFF	TGTGCCAGCAGCCAACAGTACAGCTCGGCGGGGGAGCAGTTCTTC
TRBV6-6	TRBD2	TRBJ2-2	-	CASRTSGTVLGELFF	TGTGCCAGCAGGACTAGCGGGACGGTACTCGGGGAGCTGTTTTTT
TRBV6-5	-	TRBJ2-6	-	CASSYSTPGANVLTF	TGTGCCAGCAGTTACTCGACCCCCGGGGCCAACGTCCTGACTTTC
TRBV5-6	-	TRBJ2-3	few	CASKKEGTDTQYF	TGTGCCAGCAAGAAAGAGGGGACAGATACGCAGTATTTT
TRBV4-2	TRBD2	TRBJ2-7	-	CASSQGWSSGGYEQYF	TGTGCCAGCAGCCAAGGATGGTCTAGCGGGGGCTACGAGCAGTACTTC
TRBV5-4	TRBD2	TRBJ2-1	-	CASSLGTSIYNEQFF	TGTGCCAGCAGCTTGGGGACTAGCATCTACAATGAGCAGTTCTTC
TRBV18	TRBD2	TRBJ2-1	-	CASSGREDNEQFF	TGTGCCAGCTCAGGGCGGGAGGACAATGAGCAGTTCTTC
TRBV30	-	TRBJ2-1	few	CAWSVEGRMQFF	TGTGCCTGGAGTGTGGAGGGAAGGATGCAGTTCTTC
TRBV5-1	TRBD1	TRBJ2-1	-	CASPGQSNEQFF	TGCGCCAGTCCGGGACAGTCCAATGAGCAGTTCTTC
TRBV28	-	TRBJ2-7	-	CASSSDWYEQYF	TGTGCCAGCAGTTCCGACTGGTACGAGCAGTACTTC
TRBV5-1	-	TRBJ2-1	-	CASSFHNEQFF	TGCGCCAGCAGCTTCCACAATGAGCAGTTCTTC
TRBV30	-	TRBJ1-1	-	CAWSVRGTEAFF	TGTGCCTGGAGTGTAAGGGGCACTGAAGCTTTCTTT
TRBV4-3	TRBD1	TRBJ1-2	few	CASSQAAQQGNYGYTF	TGCGCCAGCAGCCAAGCAGCCCAACAGGGGAACTATGGCTACACCTTC
TRBV7-2	TRBD1	TRBJ2-5	many	CASSSGQGTETQYF	TGTGCCAGCAGCTCCGGACAGGGAACAGAGACCCAGTACTTC
TRBV28	TRBD1	TRBJ2-3	-	CASSPLDRGTDTQYF	TGTGCCAGCAGTCCCTTAGACAGGGGCACAGATACGCAGTATTTT
TRBV28	-	TRBJ2-7	few	CASRNRGAYEQYF	TGTGCCAGCCGAAACCGGGGAGCCTACGAGCAGTACTTC
TRBV7-9	-	TRBJ2-6	few	CASSLNSGANVLTF	TGTGCCAGCAGCTTGAACTCTGGGGCCAACGTCCTGACTTTC
TRBV5-1	-	TRBJ2-7	-	CASSLEVVAQSSYEQYF	TGCGCCAGCAGCTTGGAGGTTGTGGCTCAGAGCTCCTACGAGCAGTACTTC
TRBV7-2	-	TRBJ2-5	once	CASSLYQETQYF	TGTGCCAGCAGCCTGTACCAAGAGACCCAGTACTTC
TRBV9	TRBD1	TRBJ2-2	-	CASSAGQEAGELFF	TGTGCCAGCAGCGCGGGACAGGAGGCCGGGGAGCTGTTTTTT
TRBV7-9	-	TRBJ2-7	-	CASSLARDDEQYF	TGTGCCAGCAGCTTAGCCAGGGACGACGAGCAGTACTTC
TRBV28	-	TRBJ1-1	few	CASSFTRSNTEAFF	TGTGCCAGCAGTTTCACCCGCTCGAACACTGAAGCTTTCTTT
TRBV28	-	TRBJ2-4	-	CASSYTSLEGGDIQYF	TGTGCCAGCAGCTACACCTCGTTGGAGGGAGGAGACATTCAGTACTTC
TRBV6-1	-	TRBJ2-3	-	CASSEAFSYTQYF	TGTGCCAGCAGTGAAGCTTTTTCCTATACGCAGTATTTT